The rows below give T cell receptor beta chains drawn from one sample of a study of cytomegalovirus exposure and HLA in healthy donors. TCRdb's copy holds only in-frame clones and misses some; the assay was immunoSEQ multiplex PCR. Of 75,000 to 90,000 clones detected, around 77% appear once; the ten largest clones hold about 3.5%. The material sequenced was PBMCs. The receptors were sampled from a man aged 45-60 years in good health and CMV-seronegative. Each CDR3 is given with its conserved first and last residue. D genes are given only for firm matches. Size is omitted from some rows. Given values are once, few, many or a class for expanded clones.

d_call: .; clone_size: .; v_call: TRBV2; j_call: TRBJ2-3; cdr3_aa: CASRAGTFTDTQYF; cdr3_nt: TGTGCCAGCAGGGCCGGGACATTCACAGATACGCAGTATTTT
d_call: .; clone_size: .; v_call: TRBV5-6; j_call: TRBJ2-1; cdr3_aa: CASSLGHSSYNEQFF; cdr3_nt: TGTGCCAGCAGCTTGGGACACAGCTCCTACAATGAGCAGTTCTTC
d_call: .; clone_size: .; v_call: TRBV10-3; j_call: TRBJ2-3; cdr3_aa: CAISESYQRTDTQYF; cdr3_nt: TGTGCCATCAGTGAGTCCTACCAACGCACAGATACGCAGTATTTT
d_call: TRBD1; clone_size: once; v_call: TRBV4-1; j_call: TRBJ2-1; cdr3_aa: CASSQEDRENNEQFF; cdr3_nt: TGCGCCAGCAGCCAAGAAGACAGGGAGAACAATGAGCAGTTCTTC
d_call: TRBD2; clone_size: few; v_call: TRBV11-3; j_call: TRBJ2-1; cdr3_aa: CASSLDGGGRGEQFF; cdr3_nt: TGTGCCAGCAGCTTAGACGGGGGGGGGAGGGGTGAGCAGTTCTTC
d_call: TRBD2; clone_size: .; v_call: TRBV10-3; j_call: TRBJ2-5; cdr3_aa: CAISGGGAETQYF; cdr3_nt: TGTGCCATCAGTGGCGGGGGGGCCGAGACCCAGTACTTC
d_call: .; clone_size: .; v_call: TRBV28; j_call: TRBJ1-1; cdr3_aa: CASSLEGVSTEAFF; cdr3_nt: TGTGCCAGCAGTTTAGAGGGTGTCAGCACTGAAGCTTTCTTT
d_call: TRBD1; clone_size: .; v_call: TRBV18; j_call: TRBJ1-6; cdr3_aa: CASSPDRVSPLHF; cdr3_nt: TGTGCCAGCTCGCCCGACAGGGTTTCACCCCTCCACTTT
d_call: .; clone_size: .; v_call: TRBV7-9; j_call: TRBJ2-5; cdr3_aa: CSSSDQRGTQYF; cdr3_nt: TGTTCCAGCAGCGACCAGCGAGGGACCCAGTACTTC
d_call: .; clone_size: .; v_call: TRBV9; j_call: TRBJ1-2; cdr3_aa: CASSSRSDYGYTF; cdr3_nt: TGTGCCAGCAGCTCCAGGTCGGACTATGGCTACACCTTC
d_call: .; clone_size: .; v_call: TRBV5-4; j_call: TRBJ2-7; cdr3_aa: CASSLFHGLEQYF; cdr3_nt: TGTGCCAGCAGCTTGTTTCACGGTCTTGAGCAGTACTTC
d_call: .; clone_size: .; v_call: TRBV30; j_call: TRBJ1-6; cdr3_aa: CAWAAGGKKALHF; cdr3_nt: TGTGCCTGGGCAGCCGGGGGGAAAAAGGCCCTCCACTTT
d_call: .; clone_size: .; v_call: TRBV10-2; j_call: TRBJ1-6; cdr3_aa: CASSESGQRWSPLHF; cdr3_nt: TGCGCCAGCAGTGAGTCCGGACAAAGATGGTCACCCCTCCACTTT
d_call: .; clone_size: .; v_call: TRBV29-1; j_call: TRBJ2-7; cdr3_aa: CSVGDGGRYEQYF; cdr3_nt: TGCAGCGTTGGGGACGGAGGGCGTTACGAGCAGTACTTC
d_call: .; clone_size: .; v_call: TRBV28; j_call: TRBJ1-5; cdr3_aa: CATFDRETLGNQPQHF; cdr3_nt: TGTGCCACCTTCGATCGGGAAACTTTAGGGAATCAGCCCCAGCATTTT
d_call: TRBD1; clone_size: .; v_call: TRBV7-2; j_call: TRBJ2-2; cdr3_aa: CASSLGIRGRGTGELFF; cdr3_nt: TGTGCCAGCAGCTTAGGGATCAGGGGGCGCGGCACCGGGGAGCTGTTTTTT
d_call: .; clone_size: .; v_call: TRBV7-8; j_call: TRBJ1-5; cdr3_aa: CASSLWAANSNQPQHF; cdr3_nt: TGTGCCAGCAGCTTATGGGCAGCTAATAGCAATCAGCCCCAGCATTTT
d_call: TRBD1; clone_size: .; v_call: TRBV27; j_call: TRBJ1-2; cdr3_aa: CASRGIQGAEDYGYTF; cdr3_nt: TGTGCCAGCAGGGGCATCCAGGGGGCGGAGGACTATGGCTACACCTTC
d_call: TRBD1; clone_size: .; v_call: TRBV7-9; j_call: TRBJ1-4; cdr3_aa: CASSDRDSNEKLFF; cdr3_nt: TGTGCCAGCAGCGACCGGGACAGTAATGAAAAACTGTTTTTT
d_call: TRBD1; clone_size: .; v_call: TRBV7-9; j_call: TRBJ1-2; cdr3_aa: CASSLVGTGFYGYTF; cdr3_nt: TGTGCCAGCAGCTTAGTTGGGACAGGGTTCTATGGCTACACCTTC
d_call: .; clone_size: .; v_call: TRBV27; j_call: TRBJ1-5; cdr3_aa: CASSLQGNNQPQHF; cdr3_nt: TGTGCCAGCAGTCTACAGGGTAACAATCAGCCCCAGCATTTT
d_call: .; clone_size: .; v_call: TRBV7-9; j_call: TRBJ2-7; cdr3_aa: CASSPRTLDGNEQYF; cdr3_nt: TGTGCCAGCAGCCCCCGGACCCTGGACGGGAACGAGCAGTACTTC
d_call: TRBD1; clone_size: .; v_call: TRBV7-6; j_call: TRBJ2-7; cdr3_aa: CASQAGTGGEQYF; cdr3_nt: TGTGCCAGTCAAGCTGGGACAGGGGGCGAGCAGTACTTC
d_call: TRBD1; clone_size: .; v_call: TRBV10-3; j_call: TRBJ1-1; cdr3_aa: CAISEPGQGAEAFF; cdr3_nt: TGTGCCATCAGTGAGCCCGGACAGGGGGCTGAAGCTTTCTTT
d_call: .; clone_size: .; v_call: TRBV7-9; j_call: TRBJ1-5; cdr3_aa: CASSLEGGFQPQHF; cdr3_nt: TGTGCCAGCAGCTTGGAGGGCGGCTTTCAGCCCCAGCATTTT
d_call: .; clone_size: few; v_call: TRBV19; j_call: TRBJ1-1; cdr3_aa: CASGGGPKAFF; cdr3_nt: TGTGCCAGCGGGGGGGGCCCAAAAGCTTTCTTT
d_call: .; clone_size: few; v_call: TRBV6-1; j_call: TRBJ1-2; cdr3_aa: CASRPHPEVGGYTF; cdr3_nt: TGTGCCAGCCGGCCACACCCCGAAGTCGGGGGCTACACCTTC
d_call: TRBD2; clone_size: .; v_call: TRBV4-3; j_call: TRBJ2-1; cdr3_aa: CASSRKLTSGGNYNEQFF; cdr3_nt: TGCGCCAGCAGCCGAAAGCTCACTAGCGGGGGAAATTACAATGAGCAGTTCTTC
d_call: .; clone_size: .; v_call: TRBV7-2; j_call: TRBJ1-2; cdr3_aa: CASSSISYGGYTF; cdr3_nt: TGTGCCAGCAGCTCGATCTCCTACGGTGGCTACACCTTC
d_call: .; clone_size: .; v_call: TRBV19; j_call: TRBJ1-2; cdr3_aa: CASSIGATNYGYTF; cdr3_nt: TGTGCCAGTAGTATTGGAGCAACTAACTATGGCTACACCTTC
d_call: .; clone_size: .; v_call: TRBV11-3; j_call: TRBJ1-1; cdr3_aa: CASSLARQANTEAFF; cdr3_nt: TGTGCCAGCAGCTTAGCAAGACAGGCGAACACTGAAGCTTTCTTT
d_call: .; clone_size: .; v_call: TRBV28; j_call: TRBJ2-2; cdr3_aa: CASSSDLPGELFF; cdr3_nt: TGTGCCAGCAGCAGTGACTTGCCCGGGGAGCTGTTTTTT
d_call: .; clone_size: .; v_call: TRBV30; j_call: TRBJ1-2; cdr3_aa: CAWSVSAGGYTF; cdr3_nt: TGTGCCTGGAGTGTATCGGCGGGGGGCTACACCTTC
d_call: TRBD1; clone_size: once; v_call: TRBV28; j_call: TRBJ2-7; cdr3_aa: CASKPGQSSYEQYF; cdr3_nt: TGTGCCAGCAAGCCGGGACAGAGCTCCTACGAGCAGTACTTC
d_call: TRBD1; clone_size: .; v_call: TRBV19; j_call: TRBJ2-4; cdr3_aa: CASSPRPTGGRAKNIQYF; cdr3_nt: TGTGCCAGTAGTCCCCGTCCGACAGGGGGTCGAGCCAAAAACATTCAGTACTTC
d_call: .; clone_size: .; v_call: TRBV6-5; j_call: TRBJ1-1; cdr3_aa: CASTGSNTEAFF; cdr3_nt: TGTGCCAGCACAGGGTCGAACACTGAAGCTTTCTTT
d_call: TRBD1; clone_size: once; v_call: TRBV6-1; j_call: TRBJ2-2; cdr3_aa: CASTGGDTGELFF; cdr3_nt: TGTGCCAGCACAGGGGGCGACACCGGGGAGCTGTTTTTT
d_call: TRBD2; clone_size: .; v_call: TRBV7-9; j_call: TRBJ2-7; cdr3_aa: CASSLEGLAGVEQYF; cdr3_nt: TGTGCCAGCAGCCTAGAGGGACTAGCGGGGGTTGAGCAGTACTTC
d_call: .; clone_size: few; v_call: TRBV5-4; j_call: TRBJ1-4; cdr3_aa: CTSSSYSNEKLFF; cdr3_nt: TGTACCAGCAGCTCTTACAGCAATGAAAAACTGTTTTTT